Shown below are 9 T cell receptor beta chains from a single sample sequenced in a study of glioma-infiltrating T cells. Amplification of TCR alpha and beta CDR3 regions from RNA used iRepertoire nested multiplex PCR. TCRdb processed the multiplex PCR reads anew with MiXCR; each CDR3 protein has one entry. Altogether about 44,000 distinct CDR3 sequences are present, 20% to 25% being singletons, with the ten largest covering 5% to 7.5%. The sample consisted of glioma tissue, nonneoplastic brain tissue, or PBMCs (not recorded which). The receptors stem from a human donor with low-grade glioma or glioblastoma, undergoing nonglioma brain surgery, or in good health (not recorded which).

This clonotype was counted many times. This rearrangement joins TRBV14 to TRBJ1-1; a possible D gene is TRBD1 (5 bases). From germline, CDR1 is SGHDN and CDR2 FVKESK. CDR3 length equals 14 residues. V was cut by 4 bases and J by 10 bases, with 19 bases left in between. CDR3 DNA sequence: TGTGCCAGCAGCCGACCCCGTGGGGGGTTGGTAGCTTTCTTT. This codes for CASSRPRGGLVAFF. Full variable domain (remainder filled in from reference TRBV14 and TRBJ1-1): EAGVTQFPSHSVIEKGQTVTLRCDPISGHDNLYWYRRVMGKEIKFLLHFVKESKQDESGMPNNRFLAERTGGTYSTLKVQPAELEDSGVYFCASSRPRGGLVAFFGQGTRLTVV.

As to this clonotype: This sequence may be a read error, since a much larger clone differs from it by one base. The gene calls are TRBV28 and TRBJ2-7; D unclear. Germline V gene data show CDR1 as MDHEN and CDR2 as SYDVKM. The CDR3 is 12 amino acids. The chain's CDR3 is CACSFLDAEQYF. CDR3 coding DNA: TGTGCCTGCAGTTTTTTGGACGCCGAGCAGTACTTC. The full variable domain, completed using reference TRBV28 and TRBJ2-7, is DVKVTQSSRYLVKRTGEKVFLECVQDMDHENMFWYRQDPGLGLRLIYFSYDVKMKEKGDIPEGYSVSREKKERFSLILESASTNQTSMYLCACSFLDAEQYFGPGTRLTVT.

This clonotype was observed many times. Because the CDR3 is missing its conserved closing phenylalanine or tryptophan, this is likely a read error. The genes are TRBV6-1 and TRBJ2-1, with 7 bases fitting TRBD2. This CDR3 spans 15 amino acids. The V and J ends lost 5 bases and 7 bases, in that order; junction bases with no gene match: 11. CDR1 MNHNS and CDR2 SASEGT come from the germline V gene. The CDR3 bases are TGTGCCAGCAGTCGTCCGGGACTACCACTTAATGAGCAGTTCCTC. It codes for CASSRPGLPLNEQFL.

This clonotype was detected only once. A read error may account for a junction end that differs from germline. The CDR3 loop reads CAGSPGLAGTPARYNEQFF. CDR3 DNA sequence: TGTGCCGGCAGTCCGGGACTAGCGGGAACCCCAGCGCGATACAATGAGCAGTTCTTC. The chain carries TRBV28 and TRBJ2-1; 13 bases fit TRBD2. The CDR3 loop spans 19 amino acids. Germline V gene sequence: CDR1 MDHEN, CDR2 SYDVKM.

This clonotype showed up many times. One end of the junction does not line up with germline, which may come from a read error. The chain uses TRBV20-1 and TRBJ2-7; 12 bases line up with TRBD1. The CDR3 sequence is 16 residues long. Germline-derived CDR1 and CDR2 are DFQATT and SNEGSKA (reference sequence). Here the CDR3 DNA reads TGCAGTGCATCCGGGACAGGGGGCTTATGGACCTACGAGCAGTACTTT. Its protein product is CSASGTGGLWTYEQYF.

By its share, this clonotype is medium-sized (0.01 to 0.1%). The chain links TRBV28 to TRBJ1-5; D gene ambiguous. There are 12 residues in the CDR3. Germline CDR1 is MDHEN and CDR2 is SYDVKM. V was pared by 2 bases and J by 6 bases, with 5 bases between. The CDR3 nucleotides are TGTGCCAGCAGTTTAGAGGGTCAGCCCCAGCATTTT. Translated: CASSLEGQPQHF.

At least ten counts were recorded for this clonotype. V gene TRBV7-9 combines with J gene TRBJ2-7; possible D gene TRBD1, 6 bases. Germline V gives CDR1 SEHNR, CDR2 FQNEAQ (reference sequence). Trimming stripped 0 bases from V and 0 bases from J, with 9 bases between. There are 15 residues in the CDR3. DNA for the CDR3: TGTGCCAGCAGCTTAGCCAGGGGAATCTCCTACGAGCAGTACTTC. Its translation is CASSLARGISYEQYF.

The table lists this clonotype with many counts. The chain has TRBV20-1 and TRBJ2-3; D perhaps matches TRBD1 (5 bases). Per germline, CDR1 DFQATT and CDR2 SNEGSKA (reference sequence). The CDR3 has 14 amino acids. V was pared by 3 bases and J by 4 bases, with 14 bases between. CDR3 sequence: CSASKGMLSDTQYF. CDR3 bases: TGCAGTGCTAGCAAGGGGATGTTATCAGATACGCAGTATTTT.

This clonotype was recorded at least ten times. The V and J genes are TRBV11-2 and TRBJ2-3; the D gene is possibly TRBD2 (6 bases). In germline, CDR1 is SGHAT, CDR2 FQNNGV. Trimming removed 4 bases at V and 5 bases at J, with 13 bases between. The CDR3 is made up of 14 amino acids. CDR3 nucleotide sequence: TGTGCCAGCAGCTCCCGGGACTTCCAAGATACGCAGTATTTT. Its protein product is CASSSRDFQDTQYF.